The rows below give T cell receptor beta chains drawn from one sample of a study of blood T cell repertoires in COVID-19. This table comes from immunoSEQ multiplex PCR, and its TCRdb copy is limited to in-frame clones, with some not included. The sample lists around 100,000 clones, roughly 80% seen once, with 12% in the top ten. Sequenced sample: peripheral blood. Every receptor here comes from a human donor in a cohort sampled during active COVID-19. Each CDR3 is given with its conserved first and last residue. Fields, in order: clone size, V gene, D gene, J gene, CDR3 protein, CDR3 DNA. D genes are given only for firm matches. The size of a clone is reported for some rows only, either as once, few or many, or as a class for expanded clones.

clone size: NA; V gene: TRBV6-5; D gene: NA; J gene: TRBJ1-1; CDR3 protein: CASRRRVNTEAFF; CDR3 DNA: TGTGCCAGCAGGCGCAGGGTGAACACTGAAGCTTTCTTT
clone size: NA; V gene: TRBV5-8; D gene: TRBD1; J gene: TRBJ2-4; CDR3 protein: CASRDRQGAAAKNIQYF; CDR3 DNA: TGTGCCAGCAGAGACCGACAGGGCGCAGCAGCCAAAAACATTCAGTACTTC
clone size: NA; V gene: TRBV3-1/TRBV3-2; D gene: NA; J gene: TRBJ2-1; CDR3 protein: CASSHNGVNEQFF; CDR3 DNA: TGTGCCAGCAGCCATAACGGGGTCAATGAGCAGTTCTTC
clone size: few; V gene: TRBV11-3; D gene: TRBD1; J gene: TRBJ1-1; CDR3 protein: CASSLELGQWAAEAFF; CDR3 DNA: TGTGCCAGCAGCTTAGAGTTGGGACAGTGGGCCGCTGAAGCTTTCTTT
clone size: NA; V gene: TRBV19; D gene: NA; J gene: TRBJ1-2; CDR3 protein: CASSTRLYGYTF; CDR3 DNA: TGTGCCAGTAGTACCCGACTGTATGGCTACACCTTC
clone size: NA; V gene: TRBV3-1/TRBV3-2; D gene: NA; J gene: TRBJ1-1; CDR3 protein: CASSIKPGGPTEAFF; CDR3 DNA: TGTGCCAGCAGTATTAAGCCCGGGGGACCAACTGAAGCTTTCTTT
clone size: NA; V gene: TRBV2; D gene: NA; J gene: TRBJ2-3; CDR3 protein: CATMGLGDTQYF; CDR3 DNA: TGTGCCACCATGGGACTTGGGGATACGCAGTATTTT
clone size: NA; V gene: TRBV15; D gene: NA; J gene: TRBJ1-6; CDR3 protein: CATSRDGGAGSPLHF; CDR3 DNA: TGTGCCACCAGCAGAGATGGGGGGGCAGGGTCACCCCTCCACTTT
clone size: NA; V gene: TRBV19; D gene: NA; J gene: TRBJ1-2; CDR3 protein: CASVDRFRLNYGYTF; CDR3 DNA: TGTGCCAGTGTCGACAGGTTTCGCCTTAACTATGGCTACACCTTC
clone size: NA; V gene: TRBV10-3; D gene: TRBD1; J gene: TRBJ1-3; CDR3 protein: CAIKQGFGGNTIYF; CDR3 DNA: TGTGCCATCAAACAGGGGTTTGGTGGAAACACCATATATTTT
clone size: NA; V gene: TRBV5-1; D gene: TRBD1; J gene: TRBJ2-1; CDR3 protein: CASSEVPGQGFGSYNEQFF; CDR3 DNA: TGCGCCAGCAGCGAAGTCCCAGGACAGGGATTCGGTTCCTACAATGAGCAGTTCTTC